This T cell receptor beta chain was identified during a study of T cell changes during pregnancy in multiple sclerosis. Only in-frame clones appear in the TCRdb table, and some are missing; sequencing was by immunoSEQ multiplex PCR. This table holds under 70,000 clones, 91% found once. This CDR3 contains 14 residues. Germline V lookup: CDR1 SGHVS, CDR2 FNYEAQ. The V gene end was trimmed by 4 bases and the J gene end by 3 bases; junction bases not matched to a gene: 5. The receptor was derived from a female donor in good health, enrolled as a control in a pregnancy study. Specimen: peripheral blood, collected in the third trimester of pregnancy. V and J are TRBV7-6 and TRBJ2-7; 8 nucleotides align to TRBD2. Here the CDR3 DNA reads TGTGCCAGCAGCTCCACTAGCGGATTCTACGAGCAGTACTTC. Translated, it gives CASSSTSGFYEQYF.